Below are 8 T cell receptor beta chains sequenced from a single sample in a study of blood T cell repertoires in COVID-19. Using immunoSEQ multiplex PCR, the repertoire was profiled, and TCRdb retains in-frame clones only, with some absent. The sample yields about 270,000 clones, 70% to 90% seen once. Sequencing was done on a sample of PBMCs or T cells enriched from blood (not recorded which). The receptors were gathered from a woman in her fifties or sixties in a cohort exposed to, infected with or recovered from COVID-19 (not recorded which).

The V and J genes are TRBV2 and TRBJ2-7, with TRBD2 matching 7 bases. V shed 8 bases and J 2 bases; nucleotides not matched to a gene: 6. The germline CDR1 and CDR2 sequences are SNHLY and FYNNEI. This CDR3 has 13 residues. CDR3 region: CASSRDYPYEQYF. The CDR3 DNA reads as TGTGCCAGCTCTCGGGACTACCCCTACGAGCAGTACTTC.

This clone was seen just once. The chain uses TRBV7-9 and TRBJ1-2; no clear D gene. Trimming took off 3 bases at V and 5 bases at J, with 7 bases between the two ends. The germline CDR1 and CDR2 sequences are SEHNR and FQNEAQ (reference sequence). CDR3 length: 12 residues. The CDR3 bases are TGTGCCAGCAGCTTCGGACTATATGGCTACACCTTC. The encoded protein is CASSFGLYGYTF.

This chain connects TRBV5-1 to TRBJ1-6, with unresolved D. V lost 0 bases, J lost 10 bases, and 14 bases lay in between. CDR1 is SGHRS, CDR2 YFSETQ, per germline. The CDR3 has 15 residues. CDR3: CASSLGAWQGSPLHF. The CDR3 coding sequence is TGCGCCAGCAGCTTGGGGGCCTGGCAAGGATCACCCCTCCACTTT.

The chain links TRBV5-6 to TRBJ2-7; TRBD1 matches at 9 bases. The CDR3 has 17 amino acids. Trimming removed 4 bases from V and 2 bases from J; junction bases left unmatched: 13. CDR1 is SGHDT and CDR2 is YYEEEE in the germline V gene. The CDR3 bases are TGTGCCAGCAGCAGACCGAAAACAGGGGGCTTCCCCTACGAGCAGTACTTC. Translated: CASSRPKTGGFPYEQYF.

This chain connects TRBV4-2 to TRBJ2-7, with 9 bases matching TRBD2. Losses at the gene ends were 0 bases for V and 0 bases for J; bases not matched to a gene: 12. CDR1 and CDR2 from the germline V gene are LGHNA and YNFKEQ. This CDR3 comprises 19 residues. CDR3 amino acids: CASSQDRFGLAGNSYEQYF. As DNA, the CDR3 is TGTGCCAGCAGCCAAGATAGATTTGGCCTAGCGGGAAACTCCTACGAGCAGTACTTC.

J is TRBJ2-3 and V is TRBV30; the D gene is possibly TRBD2 (5 bases). The CDR3 is made up of 13 amino acids. CDR1 and CDR2 from the germline V gene are GTSNPN and SVGIG (reference sequence). Trimming removed 1 base from V and 0 bases from J, with 5 bases in between. DNA of the CDR3: TGTGCCTGGAGTGGGGAGAGCACAGATACGCAGTATTTT. Translation gives CAWSGESTDTQYF.

The J gene is TRBJ2-1, the V gene TRBV7-3; D perhaps matches TRBD2 (6 bases). Deletions cut 3 bases from V and 5 bases from J, with 8 bases between. The CDR3 consists of 13 residues. The germline CDR1 and CDR2 sequences are SGHTA and FQGTGA. Written as DNA, the CDR3 is TGTGCCAGCAGCTTGGGACTGAACAATGAGCAGTTCTTC. Encoded protein: CASSLGLNNEQFF.

The V call is TRBV19, the J call TRBJ2-3; TRBD2 matches 11 bases. The CDR3 is 17 amino acids. Germline assignment: CDR1 LNHDA and CDR2 SQIVND (reference sequence). V dropped 1 base and J dropped 0; count of bases not matched to a gene: 3. CDR3 sequence (DNA): TGTGCCAGTAGTATAGTGACTAGCGGGACGAGCACAGATACGCAGTATTTT. This encodes CASSIVTSGTSTDTQYF.